This is a list of T cell receptor beta chains from one sample in a study of HIV-infected patients and healthy controls. TCRdb redid the calling of the 5' RACE reads with MiXCR, one entry per CDR3 protein. The data hold approximately 15,000 distinct CDR3 sequences, with 12% observed a single time. The sample in question was blood, obtained during antiretroviral therapy. These receptors all stem from an adult with HIV infection. The donor label of this sample is uncertain. The CDR3 runs from the conserved cysteine through the conserved F or W. D genes are given only for firm matches. Size values are once, few and many counts, or a class for expanded clones, and some rows have none.

>NA|TRBJ2-1|TRBD2|TRBV18
TGTGCCAGCTCACCAAGGGGTGAGCGGGGGTTGCAAAACAATGAGCAGTTCTTC
CASSPRGERGLQNNEQFF
>NA|TRBJ1-1|TRBD1|TRBV14
TGTGCCAGCAGCCGAAAAACAGGGGCCGGTAGCACTGAAGCTTTCTTT
CASSRKTGAGSTEAFF
>many|TRBJ2-3|TRBD2|TRBV3-1
TGTGCCAGCAGCCAAGGGCGGGAGCTCACAGATACGCAGTATTTT
CASSQGRELTDTQYF
>many|TRBJ2-5|NA|TRBV5-4
TGTGCCAGCAGCTTGGCTGGGATACAAGAGACCCAGTACTTC
CASSLAGIQETQYF
>many|TRBJ1-1|NA|TRBV11-2
TGTGCCAGCAGCCTTGCCTTTGAAGCTTTCTTT
CASSLAFEAFF
>few|TRBJ2-3|TRBD2|TRBV20-1
TGCAGTGCAGGGGGTCCACTAGCGGACTCAGATACGCAGTATTTT
CSAGGPLADSDTQYF
>many|TRBJ2-3|NA|TRBV3-1
TGTGCCAGCAGCCAAGCCAGGGGCACGGATACGCAGTATTTT
CASSQARGTDTQYF
>few|TRBJ2-2|NA|TRBV5-4
TGTGCCAGCAGCTCCCAAATGTTAGACACCGGGGAGCTGTTTTTT
CASSSQMLDTGELFF
>many|TRBJ2-5|TRBD1|TRBV12-5
TGTGCTAGTGGTTTGGTAGGACAGGGGATATCACAAGAGACCCAGTACTTC
CASGLVGQGISQETQYF
>many|TRBJ2-7|NA|TRBV5-4
TGTGCCAGCAGCTTGGATCGGTACGAGCAGTACTTC
CASSLDRYEQYF
>many|TRBJ2-1|NA|TRBV20-1
TGCAGTGCTAGCCTGGAATCGTTCAATGAGCAGTTCTTC
CSASLESFNEQFF
>few|TRBJ2-5|TRBD1|TRBV28
TGTGCCAGTTACGGGACAGGGGATGGTGAGACCCAGTACTTC
CASYGTGDGETQYF
>medium-sized|TRBJ2-1|TRBD2|TRBV2
TGTGCCAGCAGCGACAGACTAGCGGCCGCCTACAATGAGCAGTTCTTC
CASSDRLAAAYNEQFF
>NA|TRBJ2-1|NA|TRBV11-2
TGTGCCAGCAGCGTTTACAATGAGCAGTTCTTC
CASSVYNEQFF
>NA|TRBJ2-3|TRBD2|TRBV5-4
TGTGCCAGCAGCTTTCCTAGCGGGGGGGCGGTAGATACGCAGTATTTT
CASSFPSGGAVDTQYF
>once|TRBJ2-1|NA|TRBV20-1
TGCAGTGCTAGAGGGGGAGCGCCTAACAATGAGCAGTTCTTC
CSARGGAPNNEQFF
>many|TRBJ1-4|NA|TRBV25-1
TGTGCCAGCAGTGAATACCGCCCAGGGGCTTTTGAAAAACTGTTTTTT
CASSEYRPGAFEKLFF
>medium-sized|TRBJ1-4|NA|TRBV12-3/TRBV12-4
TGTGCCAGCAGTGGGACGGAGAAGAGGGAAAAACTGTTTTTT
CASSGTEKREKLFF
>many|TRBJ2-1|TRBD1|TRBV4-1
TGCGCCAGCAGCCGAAAGGAGGGGACAGGGGGCTGGAATGAGCAGTTCTTC
CASSRKEGTGGWNEQFF
>many|TRBJ1-5|NA|TRBV7-6
TGTGCCAGCAGCTTAGGCGTCAGCCTAACTCCCAATCAGCCCCAGCATTTT
CASSLGVSLTPNQPQHF
>few|TRBJ2-7|TRBD2|TRBV20-1
TGCAGTGCTAGGCCCGGGACTAGCCCGACTGGTAACGAGCAGTACTTC
CSARPGTSPTGNEQYF
>many|TRBJ2-7|NA|TRBV20-1
TGCAGTGCTAGGGGGGAATACGAGCAGTACTTC
CSARGEYEQYF
>few|TRBJ2-1|TRBD2|TRBV6-4
TGTGCCAGCAGTGACCAAGCAAGCGGGGACAATGAGCAGTTCTTC
CASSDQASGDNEQFF
>once|TRBJ1-2|NA|TRBV6-5
TGTGCCAGCAGTTACAGGGGCTATGGCTACACCTTC
CASSYRGYGYTF
>once|TRBJ2-6|NA|TRBV5-4
TGTGCCAGCAGACGGGTCCCGGCGGAGGGGGCCAACGTCCTGACTTTC
CASRRVPAEGANVLTF
>many|TRBJ2-3|TRBD2|TRBV20-1
TGCAGTGCTAGCCGCGACCGGGGGGACCCGGATACGCAGTATTTT
CSASRDRGDPDTQYF
>many|TRBJ2-1|NA|TRBV29-1
TGCAGCGTTGTTCCGATGAGGGGGGGCAATGAGCAGTTCTTC
CSVVPMRGGNEQFF
>many|TRBJ2-1|TRBD2|TRBV7-2
TGTGCCAGCAGCTTAGCTTCCACCCAGCGGGGGTTCAATGAGCAGTTCTTC
CASSLASTQRGFNEQFF
>NA|TRBJ2-5|NA|TRBV3-1
TGTGCCAGCAGCCAAGACGAAGTAGCGATAGAAGAGACCCAGTACTTC
CASSQDEVAIEETQYF
>many|TRBJ2-1|TRBD2|TRBV7-3
TGTGCCAGCAGCTTGAGAGCGGGAGAGCAGTTCTTC
CASSLRAGEQFF
>NA|TRBJ1-5|NA|TRBV5-1
TGCGCCAGCATCCGAGGGGGGGCGGATCAGCCCCAGCATTTT
CASIRGGADQPQHF
>many|TRBJ2-3|TRBD2|TRBV20-1
TGCAGTGCCCAACATAGCGGGAGTTCAGATACGCAGTATTTT
CSAQHSGSSDTQYF
>many|TRBJ2-3|TRBD2|TRBV10-3
TGTGCCATCAGTGGACTAGCGGGAGGAATGGGGACAGATACGCAGTATTTT
CAISGLAGGMGTDTQYF
>few|TRBJ2-5|NA|TRBV24-1
TGTGCCACCAGTGATTTGAGGACGGGAGTGGGGGAGACCCAGTACTTC
CATSDLRTGVGETQYF
>NA|TRBJ1-5|NA|TRBV6-6
TGTGCCAGCACAAAGGGGAACTACAATCAGCCACAGCATTTT
CASTKGNYNQPQHF
>NA|TRBJ2-1|TRBD2|TRBV7-9
TGTGCCAGCAGCTTAATAGCGGGTGGGACTAAGGGTTCGACCAATGAGCAGTTCTTC
CASSLIAGGTKGSTNEQFF
>many|TRBJ2-3|TRBD2|TRBV6-5
TGTGCCAGCAGTTACCAAAGCGGGGGGGCATATACGCAGTATTTT
CASSYQSGGAYTQYF
>many|TRBJ2-3|NA|TRBV5-1
TGCGCCAGCAGCTTGGCGGGAGTCAGCACAGATACGCAGTATTTT
CASSLAGVSTDTQYF
>many|TRBJ2-5|TRBD2|TRBV7-9
TGTGCCAGCAGCTTAGCCCGAGGGACTAGCGGGATTAAAGAGACCCAGTACTTC
CASSLARGTSGIKETQYF
>many|TRBJ2-7|NA|TRBV5-1
TGCGCCAGCAGCTTGGTGGGGTACGAGCAGTACTTC
CASSLVGYEQYF
>many|TRBJ2-1|TRBD2|TRBV10-3
TGTGCCATCAGTGAGTCCCGAGCGGGAGTAAGCAATGAGCAGTTCTTC
CAISESRAGVSNEQFF
>many|TRBJ1-2|TRBD1|TRBV6-6
TGTGCCAGCGTCCCTGGAGGGGGCGTTTCGCGAGGCTACACCTTC
CASVPGGGVSRGYTF
>NA|TRBJ1-2|NA|TRBV12-3/TRBV12-4
TGTGCCAGCAGTCCCCGGGGCTATGGCTACACCTTC
CASSPRGYGYTF
>NA|TRBJ2-2|NA|TRBV12-3/TRBV12-4
TGTGCCAGCAGTTTAGCGCGGTTACAAACCGGGGAGCTGTTTTTT
CASSLARLQTGELFF
>NA|TRBJ2-3|TRBD2|TRBV4-1
TGCGCCAGCCAAGTGTCGACTAGCGTCACAGATACGCAGTATTTT
CASQVSTSVTDTQYF
>medium-sized|TRBJ2-1|NA|TRBV5-6
TGTGCCAGCAGCTTGTCTACCCTATACAATGAGCAGTTCTTC
CASSLSTLYNEQFF
>NA|TRBJ1-3|NA|TRBV29-1
TGCAGCGTGGGTAGTCAGGGCGACACCATATATTTT
CSVGSQGDTIYF
>medium-sized|TRBJ2-1|NA|TRBV5-1
TGCGCCAGCAGCTTGATAGGGCAGAACAATGAGCAGTTCTTC
CASSLIGQNNEQFF
>NA|TRBJ2-7|TRBD1|TRBV6-5
TGTGCCAGCAGTCCCCGGACAGGGAATTACGAGCAGTACTTC
CASSPRTGNYEQYF
>NA|TRBJ2-3|NA|TRBV5-1
TGCGCCAGCAGCTTGGAAGAAGGAGATACGCAGTATTTT
CASSLEEGDTQYF